Presented here are 16 T cell receptor beta chains from one specimen sequenced in a study of blood T cell repertoires in COVID-19. Here immunoSEQ multiplex PCR was the method, and the copy in TCRdb shows in-frame clones only, minus some. The data contain about 100,000 clones, 65% to 90% of them seen just once; the ten biggest clones take up 2% to 3%. Sequenced input: PBMCs or T cells enriched from blood (not recorded which). Source of these receptors: a woman between 50 and 59 years old who had recovered from COVID-19.

The chain carries TRBV27 and TRBJ2-7; D might be TRBD1 (5 bases). Germline CDR1 is MNHEY and CDR2 is SMNVEV (reference sequence). This CDR3 region has 13 residues. Trimming removed 2 bases from V and 2 bases from J, with 7 bases in between. The DNA for the CDR3 is TGTGCCAGCAGTTTAGGGGCGACCTACGAGCAGTACTTC. The encoded protein is CASSLGATYEQYF.

This rearrangement joins TRBV28 to TRBJ2-5; TRBD1 matches 10 bases. Germline V gene sequence: CDR1 MDHEN, CDR2 SYDVKM. V was clipped by 5 bases and J by 5 bases; unmatched bases: 17. CDR3 length equals 18 residues. DNA for the CDR3: TGTGCCAGCAGTCTGGGTACCGGGACAGGGGATTTGTGGGAGACCCAGTACTTC. Translation gives CASSLGTGTGDLWETQYF.

The genes are TRBV29-1 and TRBJ2-5; possible D gene TRBD2, 7 bases. Trimming cost V 7 bases and J 5 bases, with 17 bases left between them. CDR1 SQVTM and CDR2 ANQGSEA come from the germline V gene. CDR3 length: 13 residues. The CDR3 DNA reads as TGCAGCGCTCAACAGGGAGGGTGGGAGACCCAGTACTTC. It encodes CSAQQGGWETQYF.

This rearrangement joins TRBV7-3 to TRBJ2-6, with D perhaps TRBD2 (7 bases). The V end was cut by 5 bases, the J end by 4 bases, with 12 bases between. From germline, CDR1 is SGHTA and CDR2 FQGTGA. The CDR3 is 15 residues long. CDR3 protein: CASSPGGAGANVLTF. The CDR3 region has the DNA TGTGCCAGCAGCCCTGGGGGGGCGGGGGCCAACGTCCTGACTTTC.

The chain recombines TRBV5-4 with TRBJ2-7, with 7 bases lining up with TRBD2. The CDR3 is made up of 14 amino acids. Germline values: CDR1 SGHNT, CDR2 YYREEE (reference sequence). With 1 base clipped from V and 2 bases from J, the junction kept 3 bases outside the gene matches. This CDR3 is CASSLWSGAYEQYF. The CDR3 nucleotides read TGTGCCAGCAGCTTGTGGAGCGGGGCCTACGAGCAGTACTTC.

This chain uses TRBV24-1 with TRBJ1-5; D is undetermined. The CDR3 sequence is 14 residues long. From germline, CDR1 is KGHDR and CDR2 SFDVKD. Trimming took 3 bases from V and 7 from J, leaving 12 bases between them. The DNA of the CDR3 is TGTGCCACCAGTGATCCCAACCCTGGCCAGCCCCAGCATTTT. Its protein is CATSDPNPGQPQHF.

The chain links TRBV5-1 to TRBJ2-1; 9 bases map to TRBD2. CDR1 is SGHRS and CDR2 is YFSETQ in the germline V gene. The CDR3 spans 15 residues. V gave up 3 bases and J gave up 7 bases; unmatched junction bases: 8. The DNA of the CDR3 is TGCGCCAGCAGCTCGCGAGCGGGGGGCGGGAATGAGCAGTTCTTC. It translates to CASSSRAGGGNEQFF. The whole variable domain, filled in from reference TRBV5-1 and TRBJ2-1, reads KAGVTQTPRYLIKTRGQQVTLSCSPISGHRSVSWYQQTPGQGLQFLFEYFSETQRNKGNFPGRFSGRQFSNSRSEMNVSTLELGDSALYLCASSSRAGGGNEQFFGPGTRLTVL.

The chain joins TRBV5-5 to TRBJ2-7; TRBD1 might be the D (6 bases). This CDR3 contains 17 residues. Trimming stripped 1 base from V and 0 bases from J, with 17 bases between. Germline CDR1 reads SGHKS; CDR2 reads YYEKEE (reference sequence). This CDR3 is CASSLFHTQGISYEQYF. The CDR3 DNA reads TGTGCCAGCAGCTTGTTCCATACACAGGGAATCTCCTACGAGCAGTACTTC.

The chain joins TRBV19 to TRBJ2-7; D unclear. The CDR3 totals 14 residues. From germline, CDR1 is LNHDA and CDR2 SQIVND (reference sequence). V lost 1 base and J 0 bases, leaving 7 bases between the germline ends. This CDR3 is CASSIASASYEQYF. CDR3 nucleotides: TGTGCCAGTAGTATAGCCAGCGCCTCCTACGAGCAGTACTTC.

This clone was detected only a few times. The rearrangement joins TRBV2 to TRBJ1-2, with 7 bases fitting TRBD1. J was trimmed by 2 bases and V by 6 bases; bases with no gene match: 3. Per the germline V gene, CDR1 is SNHLY and CDR2 is FYNNEI. The CDR3 covers 13 residues. In nucleotides, the CDR3 is TGTGCCAGCAGGGTGGGACAGAACTATGGCTACACCTTC. Translated, it gives CASRVGQNYGYTF. The full variable domain, its missing parts supplied by reference TRBV2 and TRBJ1-2, is EPEVTQTPSHQVTQMGQEVILRCVPISNHLYFYWYRQILGQKVEFLVSFYNNEISEKSEIFDDQFSVERPDGSNFTLKIRSTKLEDSAMYFCASRVGQNYGYTFGSGTRLTVV.

The chain couples TRBV6-4 to TRBJ1-1; 7 positions agree with TRBD1. Germline V gene lookup returns CDR1 MRHNA and CDR2 SNTAGT. Losses at the gene ends were 11 bases for V and 11 bases for J; bases not matched to a gene: 17. The CDR3 spans 13 residues. CDR3: CAGPFTGVIGAFF. In nucleotides, the CDR3 is TGTGCCGGACCTTTTACAGGGGTCATCGGGGCTTTCTTT.

The chain recombines TRBV11-2 with TRBJ2-5; no reliable D call. CDR1 and CDR2 (germline): SGHAT, FQNNGV. This CDR3 has 13 amino acids. The V gene lost 7 bases and the J gene lost 2 bases, with 11 bases spanning the gap. This chain's CDR3 is CASIETPQETQYF. The CDR3 DNA follows: TGTGCCAGCATAGAGACTCCGCAAGAGACCCAGTACTTC.

The V gene is TRBV6-2 or TRBV6-3, the J gene TRBJ1-1, with D possibly being TRBD1 (5 bases). The V gene lost 6 bases and the J gene lost 11 bases, with 19 bases spanning the gap. CDR3 length equals 13 residues. Germline lookup yields CDR1 MNHEY and CDR2 SVGEGT. This chain's CDR3 is CASSEGSTGVAFF. As DNA, the CDR3 is TGTGCCAGCAGCGAGGGGTCCACGGGGGTTGCTTTCTTT.

This chain connects TRBV2 to TRBJ2-7; no clear D gene. Trimming took off 6 bases at V and 10 bases at J, with 16 bases between the two ends. The CDR3 covers 12 residues. CDR1 SNHLY and CDR2 FYNNEI come from the germline V gene. The CDR3 coding sequence is TGTGCCAGCAGATCCCTTGGGCCCTTCCAGTACTTC. It encodes CASRSLGPFQYF.

This clone has just one count. The chain is built from TRBV12-5 and TRBJ1-1, with no clear D. The CDR3 is 16 residues long. Germline V gene data show CDR1 as LGHNT and CDR2 as FRNRAP. V lost 0 bases to trimming and J lost 2 bases, with 13 bases between them. The chain's CDR3 is CASGLVVLTVNTEAFF. CDR3 sequence (DNA): TGTGCTAGTGGTTTGGTAGTTTTAACAGTAAACACTGAAGCTTTCTTT.

A single count supports this clone. The chain is built from TRBV10-3 and TRBJ2-1; 11 bases match TRBD2. The ends lost 5 bases at V and 7 bases at J; junction bases unmatched: 13. Germline lookup yields CDR1 ENHRY and CDR2 SYGVKD. CDR3 length: 17 amino acids. This CDR3 reads CAISPATLSGRANEQFF. In DNA, the CDR3 is TGTGCCATCAGTCCCGCTACTCTTAGCGGGAGGGCGAATGAGCAGTTCTTC.